This TCR beta chain was sequenced in a study of CD8 T cells in ankylosing spondylitis. Germline-derived CDR1 and CDR2 are MNHEY and SVGAGI. Trimming took off 4 bases at V and 1 base at J, with 10 bases between the two ends. The CDR3 has 14 residues. MiXCR, run by TCRdb on the 5' RACE reads, gives a single entry per CDR3 protein. This table holds roughly 97,000 distinct CDR3 sequences, roughly 8.3% found once. The receptor was derived from a male donor with ankylosing spondylitis or in good health (not recorded which). Specimen: blood, either unsorted or a sorted T cell fraction (not recorded which). The chain couples TRBV6-5 to TRBJ1-1, with unresolved D. Here the CDR3 DNA reads TGTGCCAGCAGTTCCCTTTTTCAGAACACTGAAGCTTTCTTT. This encodes CASSSLFQNTEAFF.